Listed below are T cell receptor beta chains from one sample, sequenced in a study of patients and donors after allogeneic stem cell transplantation. Each CDR3 protein is one row after TCRdb ran MiXCR on the RT-PCR reads. Among 920,000 or so distinct CDR3 sequences, more than 15% were seen once, and the ten largest hold 6%. Sequencing was done on a sample of blood, either unsorted or a sorted T cell fraction (not recorded which). Every receptor here comes from a human donor who was either an allogeneic HSCT recipient or a stem cell or donor lymphocyte infusion donor (not recorded which). It is not recorded whose cells these are; they may come from a transplant donor. Both conserved end residues are part of each CDR3. The D gene is left open where the match is weak. Clone size is stated in some rows and not others, as once, few, many or a class when expanded.

>TRBV12-5|TRBJ2-5|.|.
TGTGCTAGTGGTTTGGATCAAGGGGGGACCCAGTACTTC
CASGLDQGGTQYF
>TRBV20-1|TRBJ2-7|.|.
TGCAGTGCTGGGGGAGGTTACCCACCCTACGAGCAGTACTTC
CSAGGGYPPYEQYF
>TRBV7-8|TRBJ1-3|.|.
TGTGCCAGCAGCTCCCGAGGGACACGCGACACCATATATTTT
CASSSRGTRDTIYF
>TRBV13|TRBJ1-1|TRBD1|few
TGTGCCAGCAGCTTAGGGACAGGGACGAACACTGAAGCTTTCTTT
CASSLGTGTNTEAFF
>TRBV19|TRBJ1-6|TRBD1|.
TGTGCCAGTACCGACAGGGTCGGTTATAATTCACCCCTCCACTTT
CASTDRVGYNSPLHF
>TRBV20-1|TRBJ2-1|.|.
TGCAGTGCTCCGGACAGAGACTCCTACAATGAGCAGTTCTTC
CSAPDRDSYNEQFF
>TRBV5-1|TRBJ2-1|TRBD1|.
TGCGCCAGCAGCTTTGACAGGGGGAACGATGAGCAGTTCTTC
CASSFDRGNDEQFF
>TRBV29-1|TRBJ1-2|.|many
TGCAGCGTTGAACCCCCGACTGTAGATGGCTACACCTTC
CSVEPPTVDGYTF
>TRBV7-2|TRBJ2-5|.|.
TGTGCCAGCAGTTTACTGCCTCAAGAGACCCAGTACTTC
CASSLLPQETQYF
>TRBV4-1|TRBJ2-1|.|few
TGCGCCAGCAGCCACGAACCTACCGGGGAGCAGTTCTTC
CASSHEPTGEQFF
>TRBV11-3|TRBJ2-2|.|once
TGTGCCAGCAGCTTAGATCGGGGGAACCCGAACACCGGGGAGCTGTTTTTT
CASSLDRGNPNTGELFF
>TRBV29-1|TRBJ2-3|TRBD1|.
TGCAGCCTGAGGACAGGGGGCGCAGATACGCAGTATTTT
CSLRTGGADTQYF
>TRBV6-1|TRBJ1-1|.|few
TGTGCCAGCAATCCGGCAGGGAGGAACACTGAAGCTTTCTTT
CASNPAGRNTEAFF
>TRBV29-1|TRBJ1-2|.|few
TGCAGCGTTGAAGCGGGGGGCGCGAGTGGCTACACCTTC
CSVEAGGASGYTF
>TRBV4-3|TRBJ1-1|TRBD1|few
TGCGCCAGCAGCCGCACAGGGGTAGGGCCTGAAGCTTTCTTT
CASSRTGVGPEAFF
>TRBV7-3|TRBJ2-1|.|few
TGTGCCAGCAGCTTAGGGGGTAGCCGCTACAATGAGCAGTTCTTC
CASSLGGSRYNEQFF
>TRBV24-1|TRBJ1-1|.|.
TGTGCCACCAGTGCACCGGGTGGCAACACTGAAGCTTTCTTT
CATSAPGGNTEAFF
>TRBV29-1|TRBJ2-3|TRBD2|few
TGCAGCGTCTCGGGACTAGCGGGAGGATCACCAGATACGCAGTATTTT
CSVSGLAGGSPDTQYF
>TRBV12-3/TRBV12-4|TRBJ2-7|.|many
TGTGCCAGCAGTTTTGGGGGGTCCTACGAGCAGTACTTC
CASSFGGSYEQYF
>TRBV5-1|TRBJ2-7|.|.
TGCGCCAGCAGTGCACGAGGCGAGCAGTACTTC
CASSARGEQYF
>TRBV27|TRBJ1-2|TRBD1|.
TGTGCCAGCAGTTTTTACCAGGGGGCCAACTCGTATGGCTACACCTTC
CASSFYQGANSYGYTF
>TRBV11-1|TRBJ2-1|TRBD2|.
TGTGCCAGCAGCTTAGCGCGAGTTGCGGGAGGGATGCACAATGAGCAGTTCTTC
CASSLARVAGGMHNEQFF
>TRBV4-3|TRBJ2-7|.|few
TGCGCCAGCAGCCAAGATCAATCCAGGCCCCACGAGCAGTACTTC
CASSQDQSRPHEQYF
>TRBV15|TRBJ2-5|TRBD1|many
TGTGCCACCAGTTCGACAGGGATAGAGACCCAGTACTTC
CATSSTGIETQYF
>TRBV7-3|TRBJ1-1|TRBD1|many
TGTGCCACCCAGGGGGGTTTTAAAGCTTTCTTT
CATQGGFKAFF
>TRBV23-1|TRBJ2-7|.|.
TGCGCCAGCAGTCTCGAGACAGAGGAGTACGAGCAGTACTTC
CASSLETEEYEQYF
>TRBV7-9|TRBJ2-1|.|.
TGTGCCAGCAGCTTAGGACGATTTCAGCCCTACAATGAGCAGTTCTTC
CASSLGRFQPYNEQFF
>TRBV12-3/TRBV12-4|TRBJ2-7|.|many
TGTGCCAGCACCGATGGTTATACGGACCTTTCATACGAGCAGTACTTC
CASTDGYTDLSYEQYF
>TRBV9|TRBJ2-2|.|once
TGTGCCAGCAGCGTAGGAAAGGGAAGGGCAGACACCGGGGAGCTGTTTTTT
CASSVGKGRADTGELFF
>TRBV7-2|TRBJ2-5|.|.
TGTGCCAGCAGCTTAGAAAGAAGGGGGGAGACCCAGTACTTC
CASSLERRGETQYF
>TRBV6-1|TRBJ1-5|.|few
TGTGCCAGCGGTCCCTCGGGATCGCGCAATCAGCCCCAGCATTTT
CASGPSGSRNQPQHF
>TRBV27|TRBJ2-1|.|few
TGTGCCAGCAGTTTGCGATCGAGCTCCTACAATGAGCAGTTCTTC
CASSLRSSSYNEQFF
>TRBV5-1|TRBJ1-2|TRBD1|few
TGCGCCAGCAGCGCCCCCGGGACAGCCTATGGCTACACCTTC
CASSAPGTAYGYTF
>TRBV25-1|TRBJ1-1|.|.
TGTGCCAGCAGTGAGCTCAATGGAGGAGCTTTCTTT
CASSELNGGAFF
>TRBV20-1|TRBJ2-5|.|few
TGCAGTGCATCCCCAGGGAAGGGAGAGACCCAGTACTTC
CSASPGKGETQYF
>TRBV24-1|TRBJ1-2|TRBD1|.
TGTGCCACCAGTGACTCTCCTACCGGGACAGGAGGGTATGGCTACACCTTC
CATSDSPTGTGGYGYTF
>TRBV12-3/TRBV12-4|TRBJ1-5|.|few
TGTGCCAGCAGTGCGGGGTTCAATAGCAATCAGCCCCAGCATTTT
CASSAGFNSNQPQHF
>TRBV5-6|TRBJ2-1|TRBD1|few
TGTGCCAGCACCAAGGGACAGGGATATGAGCAGTTCTTC
CASTKGQGYEQFF
>TRBV9|TRBJ2-1|.|.
TGTGCCAGCAGCGAGGGACTGGGGGACGAGGGTGGAGAGCAGTTCTTC
CASSEGLGDEGGEQFF
>TRBV7-2|TRBJ1-2|.|many
TGTGCCAGCAGCTTAACCATTAACTATGGCTACACCTTC
CASSLTINYGYTF
>TRBV6-1|TRBJ2-3|.|.
TGTGCCAGCAGCGGGACTTCTCCGCGAGATACGCAGTATTTT
CASSGTSPRDTQYF
>TRBV15|TRBJ1-1|.|.
TGTGCCACCAGCAGACCCTCGGCCCGTAGGGACACTGAAGCTTTCTTT
CATSRPSARRDTEAFF